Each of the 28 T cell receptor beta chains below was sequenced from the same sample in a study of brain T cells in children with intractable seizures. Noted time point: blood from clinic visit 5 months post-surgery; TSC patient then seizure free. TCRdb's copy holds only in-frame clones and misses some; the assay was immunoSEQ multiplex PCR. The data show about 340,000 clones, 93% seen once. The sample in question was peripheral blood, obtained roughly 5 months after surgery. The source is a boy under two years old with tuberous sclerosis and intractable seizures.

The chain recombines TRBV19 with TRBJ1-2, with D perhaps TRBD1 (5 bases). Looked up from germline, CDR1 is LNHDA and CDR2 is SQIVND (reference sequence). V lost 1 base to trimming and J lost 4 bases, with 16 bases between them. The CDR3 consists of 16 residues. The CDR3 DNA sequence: TGTGCCAGTAGTATAGGCAGAAGGGGTGCTCTCTATGGCTACACCTTC. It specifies CASSIGRRGALYGYTF. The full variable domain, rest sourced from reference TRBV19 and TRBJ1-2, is DGGITQSPKYLFRKEGQNVTLSCEQNLNHDAMYWYRQDPGQGLRLIYYSQIVNDFQKGDIAEGYSVSREKKESFPLTVTSAQKNPTAFYLCASSIGRRGALYGYTFGSGTRLTVV.

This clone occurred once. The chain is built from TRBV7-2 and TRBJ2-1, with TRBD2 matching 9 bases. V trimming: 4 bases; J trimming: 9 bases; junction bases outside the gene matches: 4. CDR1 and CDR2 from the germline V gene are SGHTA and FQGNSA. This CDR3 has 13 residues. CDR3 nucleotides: TGTGCCAGCAGCTCTAGCGGGATATTTGAGCAGTTCTTC. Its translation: CASSSSGIFEQFF.

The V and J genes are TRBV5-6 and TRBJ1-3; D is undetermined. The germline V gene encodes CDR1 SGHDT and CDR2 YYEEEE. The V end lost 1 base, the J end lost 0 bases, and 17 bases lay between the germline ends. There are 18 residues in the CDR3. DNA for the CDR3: TGTGCCAGCAGCTTGAGGTTTGGAGGGCACCTCTCTGGAAACACCATATATTTT. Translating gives CASSLRFGGHLSGNTIYF. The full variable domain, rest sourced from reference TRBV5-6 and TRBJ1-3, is DAGVTQSPTHLIKTRGQQVTLRCSPKSGHDTVSWYQQALGQGPQFIFQYYEEEERQRGNFPDRFSGHQFPNYSSELNVNALLLGDSALYLCASSLRFGGHLSGNTIYFGEGSWLTVV.

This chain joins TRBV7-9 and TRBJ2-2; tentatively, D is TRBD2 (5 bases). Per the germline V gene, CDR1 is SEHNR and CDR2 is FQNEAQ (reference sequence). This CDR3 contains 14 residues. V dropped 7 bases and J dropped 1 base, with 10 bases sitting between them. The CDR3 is CASTGLENTGELFF. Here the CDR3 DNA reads TGTGCCAGCACCGGACTGGAGAACACCGGGGAGCTGTTTTTT.

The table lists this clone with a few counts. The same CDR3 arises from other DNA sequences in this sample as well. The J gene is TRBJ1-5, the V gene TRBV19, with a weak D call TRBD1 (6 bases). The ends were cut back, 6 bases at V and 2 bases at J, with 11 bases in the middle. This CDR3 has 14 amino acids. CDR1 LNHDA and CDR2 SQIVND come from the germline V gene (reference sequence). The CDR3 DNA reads TGTGCCAGTAGCCCCGGGGGCGGCAATCAGCCCCAGCATTTT. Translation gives CASSPGGGNQPQHF.

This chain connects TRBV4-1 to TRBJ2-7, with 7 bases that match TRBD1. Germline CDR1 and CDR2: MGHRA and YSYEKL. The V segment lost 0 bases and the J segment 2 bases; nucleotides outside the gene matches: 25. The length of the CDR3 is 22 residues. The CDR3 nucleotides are TGCGCCAGCAGCCAAGACCTAGGATGGACAGGTTATGGTTTGGGAACTACCTACGAGCAGTACTTC. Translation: CASSQDLGWTGYGLGTTYEQYF.

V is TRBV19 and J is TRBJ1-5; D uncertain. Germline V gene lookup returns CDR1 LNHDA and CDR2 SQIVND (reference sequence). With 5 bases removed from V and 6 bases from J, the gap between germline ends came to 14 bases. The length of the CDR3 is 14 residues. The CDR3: CASSPPRGFQPQHF. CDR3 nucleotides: TGTGCCAGTAGTCCCCCGCGGGGATTTCAGCCCCAGCATTTT. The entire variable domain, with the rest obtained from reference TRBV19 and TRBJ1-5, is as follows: DGGITQSPKYLFRKEGQNVTLSCEQNLNHDAMYWYRQDPGQGLRLIYYSQIVNDFQKGDIAEGYSVSREKKESFPLTVTSAQKNPTAFYLCASSPPRGFQPQHFGDGTRLSIL.

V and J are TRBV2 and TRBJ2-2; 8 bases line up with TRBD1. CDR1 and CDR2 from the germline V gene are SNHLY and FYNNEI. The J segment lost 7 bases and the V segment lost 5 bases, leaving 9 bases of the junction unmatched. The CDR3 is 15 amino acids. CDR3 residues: CASSKKQGVIGELFF. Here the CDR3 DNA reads TGTGCCAGCAGTAAAAAACAGGGGGTAATCGGGGAGCTGTTTTTT. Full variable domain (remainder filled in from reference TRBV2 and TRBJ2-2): EPEVTQTPSHQVTQMGQEVILRCVPISNHLYFYWYRQILGQKVEFLVSFYNNEISEKSEIFDDQFSVERPDGSNFTLKIRSTKLEDSAMYFCASSKKQGVIGELFFGEGSRLTVL.

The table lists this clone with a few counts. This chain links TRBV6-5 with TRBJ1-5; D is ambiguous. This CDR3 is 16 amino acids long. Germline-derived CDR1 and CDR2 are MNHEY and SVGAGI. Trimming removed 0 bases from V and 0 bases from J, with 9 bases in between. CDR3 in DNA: TGTGCCAGCAGTTACTCGGCAGAGTATAGCAATCAGCCCCAGCATTTT. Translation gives CASSYSAEYSNQPQHF.

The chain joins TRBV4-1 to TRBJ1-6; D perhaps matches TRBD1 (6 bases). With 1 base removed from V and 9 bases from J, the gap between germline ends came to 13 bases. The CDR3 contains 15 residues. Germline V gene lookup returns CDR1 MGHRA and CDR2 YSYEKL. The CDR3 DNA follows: TGCGCCAGCAGCCAAGTCCTACAGGGTAGTTCACCCCTCCACTTT. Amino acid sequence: CASSQVLQGSSPLHF.

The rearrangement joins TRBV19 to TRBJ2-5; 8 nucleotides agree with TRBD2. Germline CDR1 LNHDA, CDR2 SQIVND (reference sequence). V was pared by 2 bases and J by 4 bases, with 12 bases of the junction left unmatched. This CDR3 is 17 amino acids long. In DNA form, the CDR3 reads TGTGCCAGTAGTATATACGCGGGAGGCCCCCTGGGAGAGACCCAGTACTTC. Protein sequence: CASSIYAGGPLGETQYF.

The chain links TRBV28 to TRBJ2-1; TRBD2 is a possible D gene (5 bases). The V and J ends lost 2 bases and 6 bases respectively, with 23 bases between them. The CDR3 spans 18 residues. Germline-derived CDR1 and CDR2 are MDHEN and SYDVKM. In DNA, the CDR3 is TGTGCCAGCAGTTTAATTGGGGAGTACAGCCCATTCTTCAATGAGCAGTTCTTC. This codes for CASSLIGEYSPFFNEQFF.

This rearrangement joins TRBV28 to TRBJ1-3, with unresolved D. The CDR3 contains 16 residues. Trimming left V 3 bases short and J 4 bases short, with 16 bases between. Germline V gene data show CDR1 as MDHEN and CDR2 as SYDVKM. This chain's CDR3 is CASSFARTGIGNTIYF. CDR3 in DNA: TGTGCCAGCAGTTTCGCCAGGACGGGGATAGGAAACACCATATATTTT.

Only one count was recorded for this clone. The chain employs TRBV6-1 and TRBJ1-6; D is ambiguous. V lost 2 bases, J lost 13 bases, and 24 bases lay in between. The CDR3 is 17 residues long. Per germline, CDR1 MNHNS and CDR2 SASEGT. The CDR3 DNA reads TGTGCCAGCAGTGAATGGGGATATTCTCCCCAATCATCCCCCCTCCACTTT. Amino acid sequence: CASSEWGYSPQSSPLHF.

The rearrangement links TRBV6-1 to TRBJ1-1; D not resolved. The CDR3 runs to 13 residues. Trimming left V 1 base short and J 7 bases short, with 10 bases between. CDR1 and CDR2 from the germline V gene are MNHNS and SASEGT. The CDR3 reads CASSEGYRFEAFF. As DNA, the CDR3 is TGTGCCAGCAGTGAAGGATATAGGTTTGAAGCTTTCTTT.

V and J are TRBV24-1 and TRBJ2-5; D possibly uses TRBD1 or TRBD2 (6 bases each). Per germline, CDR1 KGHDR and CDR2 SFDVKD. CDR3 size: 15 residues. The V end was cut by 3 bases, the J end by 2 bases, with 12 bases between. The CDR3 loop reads CATSDIRGQQETQYF. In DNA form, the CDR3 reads TGTGCCACCAGTGATATACGGGGGCAGCAAGAGACCCAGTACTTC.

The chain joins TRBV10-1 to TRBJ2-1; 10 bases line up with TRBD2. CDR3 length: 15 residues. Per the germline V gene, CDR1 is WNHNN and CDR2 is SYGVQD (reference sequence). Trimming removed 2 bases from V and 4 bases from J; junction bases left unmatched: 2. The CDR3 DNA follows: TGCGCCAGCAGTGAGACTAGCGGGATTTACAATGAGCAGTTCTTC. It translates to CASSETSGIYNEQFF.

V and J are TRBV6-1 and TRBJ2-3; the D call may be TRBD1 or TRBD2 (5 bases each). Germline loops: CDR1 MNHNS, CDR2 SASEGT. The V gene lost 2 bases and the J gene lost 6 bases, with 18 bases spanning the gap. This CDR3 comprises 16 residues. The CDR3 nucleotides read TGTGCCAGCAGTGAAATGGTAGGGGACCCCGCGGATACGCAGTATTTT. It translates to CASSEMVGDPADTQYF.

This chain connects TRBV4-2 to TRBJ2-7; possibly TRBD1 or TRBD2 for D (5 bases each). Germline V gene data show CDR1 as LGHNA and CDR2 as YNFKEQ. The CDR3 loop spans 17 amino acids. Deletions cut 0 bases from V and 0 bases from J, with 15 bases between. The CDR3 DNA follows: TGTGCCAGCAGCCAAGACACCGCTGGGGGTAGCTCCTACGAGCAGTACTTC. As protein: CASSQDTAGGSSYEQYF.

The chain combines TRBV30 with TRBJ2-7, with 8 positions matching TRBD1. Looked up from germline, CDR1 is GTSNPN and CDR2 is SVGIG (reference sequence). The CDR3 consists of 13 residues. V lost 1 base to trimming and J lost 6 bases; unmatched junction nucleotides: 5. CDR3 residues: CAWSGDRGSEQYF. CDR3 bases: TGTGCCTGGAGTGGAGACAGGGGAAGCGAGCAGTACTTC. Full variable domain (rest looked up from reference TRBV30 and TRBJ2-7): SQTIHQWPATLVQPVGSPLSLECTVEGTSNPNLYWYRQAAGRGLQLLFYSVGIGQISSEVPQNLSASRPQDRQFILSSKKLLLSDSGFYLCAWSGDRGSEQYFGPGTRLTVT.

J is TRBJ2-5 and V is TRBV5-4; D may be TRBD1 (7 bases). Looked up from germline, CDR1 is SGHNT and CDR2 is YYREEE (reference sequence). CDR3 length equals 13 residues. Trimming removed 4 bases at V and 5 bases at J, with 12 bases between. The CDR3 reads CASSPQGRETQYF. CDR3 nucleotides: TGTGCCAGCAGCCCACAGGGGAGGGAGACCCAGTACTTC.

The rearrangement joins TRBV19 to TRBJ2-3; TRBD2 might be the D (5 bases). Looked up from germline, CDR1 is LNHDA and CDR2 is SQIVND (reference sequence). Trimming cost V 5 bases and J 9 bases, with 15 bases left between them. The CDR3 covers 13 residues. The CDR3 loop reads CASSPNLLGTQYF. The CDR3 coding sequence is TGTGCCAGTAGTCCAAACCTACTAGGCACGCAGTATTTT. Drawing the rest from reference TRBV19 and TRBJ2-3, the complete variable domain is DGGITQSPKYLFRKEGQNVTLSCEQNLNHDAMYWYRQDPGQGLRLIYYSQIVNDFQKGDIAEGYSVSREKKESFPLTVTSAQKNPTAFYLCASSPNLLGTQYFGPGTRLTVL.

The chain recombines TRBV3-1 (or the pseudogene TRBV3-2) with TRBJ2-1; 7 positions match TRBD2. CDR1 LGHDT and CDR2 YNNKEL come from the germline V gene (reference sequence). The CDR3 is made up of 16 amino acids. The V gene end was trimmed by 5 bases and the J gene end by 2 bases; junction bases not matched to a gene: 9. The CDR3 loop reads CASSSLAGVAYNEQFF. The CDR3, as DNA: TGTGCCAGCAGCTCCTTAGCGGGCGTCGCCTACAATGAGCAGTTCTTC.

The CDR3 loop is CASSLWATGHSPLHF. The CDR3 DNA sequence: TGTGCCAGCAGCTTGTGGGCCACGGGACATTCACCCCTCCACTTT. The V gene is TRBV5-4, the J gene TRBJ1-6, with D possibly being TRBD1 (5 bases). The CDR3 covers 15 residues. Germline lookup yields CDR1 SGHNT and CDR2 YYREEE (reference sequence). Trimming removed 1 base from V and 8 bases from J, with 13 bases in between. Complete variable domain (other parts from reference TRBV5-4 and TRBJ1-6): ETGVTQSPTHLIKTRGQQVTLRCSSQSGHNTVSWYQQALGQGPQFIFQYYREEENGRGNFPPRFSGLQFPNYSSELNVNALELDDSALYLCASSLWATGHSPLHFGNGTRLTVT.

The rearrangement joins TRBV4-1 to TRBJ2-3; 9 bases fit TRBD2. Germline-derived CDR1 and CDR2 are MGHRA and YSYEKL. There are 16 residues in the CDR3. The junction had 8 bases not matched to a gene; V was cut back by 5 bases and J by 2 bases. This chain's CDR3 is CASSVRLAGYTDTQYF. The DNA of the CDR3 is TGCGCCAGCAGCGTCCGTCTAGCGGGGTACACAGATACGCAGTATTTT.

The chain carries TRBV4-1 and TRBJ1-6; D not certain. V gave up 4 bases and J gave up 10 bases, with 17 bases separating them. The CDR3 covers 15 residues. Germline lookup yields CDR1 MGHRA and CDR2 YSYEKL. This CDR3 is CASSLQPPNGSPLHF. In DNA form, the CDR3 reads TGCGCCAGCAGCCTCCAACCCCCGAATGGCTCACCCCTCCACTTT.

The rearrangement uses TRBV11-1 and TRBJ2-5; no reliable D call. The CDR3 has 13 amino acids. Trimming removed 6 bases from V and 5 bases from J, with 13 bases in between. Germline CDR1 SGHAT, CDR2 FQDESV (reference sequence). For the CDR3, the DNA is TGTGCCAGCAGTTACCAACACGGGGAGACCCAGTACTTC. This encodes CASSYQHGETQYF.

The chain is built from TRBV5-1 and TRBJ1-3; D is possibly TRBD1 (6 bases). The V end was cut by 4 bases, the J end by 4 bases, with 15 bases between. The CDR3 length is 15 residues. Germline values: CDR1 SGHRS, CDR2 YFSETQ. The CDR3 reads CASSLQSGDGNTIYF. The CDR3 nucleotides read TGCGCCAGCAGCCTGCAGTCAGGGGACGGAAACACCATATATTTT.